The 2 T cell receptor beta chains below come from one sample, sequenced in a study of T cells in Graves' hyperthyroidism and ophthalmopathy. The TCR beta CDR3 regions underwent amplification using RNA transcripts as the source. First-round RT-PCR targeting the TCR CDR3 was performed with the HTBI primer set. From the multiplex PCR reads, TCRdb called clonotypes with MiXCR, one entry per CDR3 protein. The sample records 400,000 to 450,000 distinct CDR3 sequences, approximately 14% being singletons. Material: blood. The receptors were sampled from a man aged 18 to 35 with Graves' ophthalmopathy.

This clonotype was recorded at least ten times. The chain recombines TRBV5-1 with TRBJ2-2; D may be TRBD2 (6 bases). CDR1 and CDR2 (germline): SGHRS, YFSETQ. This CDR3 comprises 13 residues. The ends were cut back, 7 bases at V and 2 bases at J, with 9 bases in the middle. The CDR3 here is CASGGDNTGELFF. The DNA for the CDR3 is TGCGCCAGCGGAGGGGACAACACCGGGGAGCTGTTTTTT.

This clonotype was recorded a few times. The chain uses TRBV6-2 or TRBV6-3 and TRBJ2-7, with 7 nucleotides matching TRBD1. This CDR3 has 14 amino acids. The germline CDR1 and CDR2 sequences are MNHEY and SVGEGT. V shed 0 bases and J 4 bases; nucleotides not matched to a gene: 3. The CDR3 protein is CASSYSTRGYEQYF. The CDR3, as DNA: TGTGCCAGCAGTTACTCGACCAGGGGGTACGAGCAGTACTTC.